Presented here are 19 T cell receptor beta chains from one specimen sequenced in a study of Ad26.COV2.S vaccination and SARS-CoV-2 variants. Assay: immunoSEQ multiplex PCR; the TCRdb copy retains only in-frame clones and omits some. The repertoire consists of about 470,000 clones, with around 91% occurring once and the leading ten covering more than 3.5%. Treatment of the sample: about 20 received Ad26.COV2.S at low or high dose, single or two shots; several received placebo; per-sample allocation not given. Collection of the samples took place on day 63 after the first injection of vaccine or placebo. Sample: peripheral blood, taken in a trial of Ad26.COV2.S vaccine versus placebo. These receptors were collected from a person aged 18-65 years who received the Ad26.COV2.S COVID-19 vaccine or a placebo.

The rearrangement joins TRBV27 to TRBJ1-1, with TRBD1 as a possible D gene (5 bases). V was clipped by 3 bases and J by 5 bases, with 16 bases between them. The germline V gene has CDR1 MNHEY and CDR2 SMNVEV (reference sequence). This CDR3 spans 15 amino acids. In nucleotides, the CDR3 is TGTGCCAGCAGTTTCTCGCCGGACATTCGAACTGAAGCTTTCTTT. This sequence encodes CASSFSPDIRTEAFF.

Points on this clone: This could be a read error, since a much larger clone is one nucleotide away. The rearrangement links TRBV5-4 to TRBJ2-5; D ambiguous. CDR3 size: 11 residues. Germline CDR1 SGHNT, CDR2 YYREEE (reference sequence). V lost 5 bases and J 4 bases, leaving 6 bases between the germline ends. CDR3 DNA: TGTGCCAGCAGTTACGGAGAGACCCAGTACTTC. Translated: CASSYGETQYF.

The CDR3 loop is CASGRLGSYEQYF. CDR3 DNA sequence: TGTGCCAGCGGCAGACTAGGCTCCTACGAGCAGTACTTC. The chain uses TRBV3-1 (or the pseudogene TRBV3-2) and TRBJ2-7; D is perhaps TRBD2 (6 bases). This CDR3 has 13 residues. The V end was cut by 8 bases, the J end by 0 bases, with 11 bases between. The germline gives CDR1 LGHDT, CDR2 YNNKEL (reference sequence).

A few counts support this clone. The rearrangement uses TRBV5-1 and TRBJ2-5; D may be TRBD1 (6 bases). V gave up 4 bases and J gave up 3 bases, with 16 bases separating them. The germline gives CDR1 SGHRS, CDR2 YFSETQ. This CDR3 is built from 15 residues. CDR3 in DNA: TGCGCCAGCAGCCAACAGGGTAGGAAAGAAGAGACCCAGTACTTC. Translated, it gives CASSQQGRKEETQYF.

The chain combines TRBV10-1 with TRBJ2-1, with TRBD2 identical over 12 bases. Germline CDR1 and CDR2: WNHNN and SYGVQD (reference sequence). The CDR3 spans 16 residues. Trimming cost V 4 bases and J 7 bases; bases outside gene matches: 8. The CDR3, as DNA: TGCGCCAGCAGTGGCGGCAGACTAGCGGGAGCTAATGAGCAGTTCTTC. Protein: CASSGGRLAGANEQFF.

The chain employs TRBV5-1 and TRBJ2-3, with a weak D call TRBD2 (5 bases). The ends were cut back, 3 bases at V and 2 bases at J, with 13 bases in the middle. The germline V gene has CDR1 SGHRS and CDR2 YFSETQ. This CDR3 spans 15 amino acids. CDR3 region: CASSWSGSYTDTQYF. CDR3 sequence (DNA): TGCGCCAGCAGCTGGAGCGGTTCTTACACAGATACGCAGTATTTT.

The CDR3 DNA reads as TGTGCCAGCAGTTTATATTCTCGGGACCACACCGGGGAGCTGTTTTTT. This encodes CASSLYSRDHTGELFF. The chain links TRBV27 to TRBJ2-2; D might be TRBD1 or TRBD2, each matching 5 bases. Germline lookup yields CDR1 MNHEY and CDR2 SMNVEV (reference sequence). Deletions cut 1 base from V and 3 bases from J, with 12 bases between. The CDR3 totals 16 residues.

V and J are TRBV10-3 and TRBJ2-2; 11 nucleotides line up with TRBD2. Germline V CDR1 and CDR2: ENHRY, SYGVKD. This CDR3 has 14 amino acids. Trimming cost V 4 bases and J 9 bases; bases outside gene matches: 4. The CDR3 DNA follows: TGTGCCATCAGTGTAACTAGCGGGAGACGGGAGCTGTTTTTT. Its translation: CAISVTSGRRELFF.

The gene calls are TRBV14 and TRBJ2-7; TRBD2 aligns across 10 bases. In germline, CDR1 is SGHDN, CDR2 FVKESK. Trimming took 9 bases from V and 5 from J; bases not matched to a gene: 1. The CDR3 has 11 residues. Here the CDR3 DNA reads TGTGCCAGGGGACTAGCGAACGAGCAGTACTTC. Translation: CARGLANEQYF.

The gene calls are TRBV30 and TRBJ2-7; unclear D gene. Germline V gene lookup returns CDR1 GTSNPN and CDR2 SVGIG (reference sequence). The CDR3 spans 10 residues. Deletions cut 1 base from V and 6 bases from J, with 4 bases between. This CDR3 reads CAWSGGEQYF. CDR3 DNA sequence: TGTGCCTGGAGTGGGGGCGAGCAGTACTTC.

CDR3 sequence: CSASGGYRGFNTQYF. For the CDR3, the DNA is TGCAGTGCTAGTGGCGGGTATCGTGGCTTTAATACGCAGTATTTT. This chain connects TRBV20-1 to TRBJ2-3; tentatively, D is TRBD2 (5 bases). Germline values: CDR1 DFQATT, CDR2 SNEGSKA (reference sequence). The CDR3 consists of 15 residues. V was clipped by 3 bases and J by 7 bases, with 20 bases between them.

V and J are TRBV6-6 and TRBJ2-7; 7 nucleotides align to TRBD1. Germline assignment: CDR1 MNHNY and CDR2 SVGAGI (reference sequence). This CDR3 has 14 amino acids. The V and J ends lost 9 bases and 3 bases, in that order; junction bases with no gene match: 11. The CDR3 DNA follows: TGTGCCAGTACCGAGTCGACAGGGATCTACGAGCAGTACTTC. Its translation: CASTESTGIYEQYF.

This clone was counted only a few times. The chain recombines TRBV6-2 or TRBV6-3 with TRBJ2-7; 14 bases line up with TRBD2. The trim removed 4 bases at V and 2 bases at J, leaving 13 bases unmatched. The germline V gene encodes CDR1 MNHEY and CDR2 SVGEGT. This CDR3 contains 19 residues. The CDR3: CASSFPGLAGGEGAYEQYF. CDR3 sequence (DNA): TGTGCCAGCAGTTTCCCCGGACTAGCGGGAGGAGAGGGGGCCTACGAGCAGTACTTC.

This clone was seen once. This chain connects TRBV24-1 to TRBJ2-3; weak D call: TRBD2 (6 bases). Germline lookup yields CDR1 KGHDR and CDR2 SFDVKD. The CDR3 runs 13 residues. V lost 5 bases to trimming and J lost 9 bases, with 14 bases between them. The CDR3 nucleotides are TGTGCCACCAGTGTGAGGGGAGCGGGCACGCAGTATTTT. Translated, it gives CATSVRGAGTQYF.

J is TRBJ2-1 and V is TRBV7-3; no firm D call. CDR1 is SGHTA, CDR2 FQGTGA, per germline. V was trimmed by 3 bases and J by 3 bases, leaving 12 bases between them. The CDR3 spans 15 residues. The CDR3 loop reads CASSLWLSGYNEQFF. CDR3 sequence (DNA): TGTGCCAGCAGCTTGTGGCTATCTGGCTACAATGAGCAGTTCTTC.

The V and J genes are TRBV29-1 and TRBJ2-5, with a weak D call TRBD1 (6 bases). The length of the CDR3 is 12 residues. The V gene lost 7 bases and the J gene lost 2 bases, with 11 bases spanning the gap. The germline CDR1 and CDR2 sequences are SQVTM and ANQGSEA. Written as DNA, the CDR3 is TGCAGCGCTCAACAGGGTCAAGAGACCCAGTACTTC. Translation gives CSAQQGQETQYF.

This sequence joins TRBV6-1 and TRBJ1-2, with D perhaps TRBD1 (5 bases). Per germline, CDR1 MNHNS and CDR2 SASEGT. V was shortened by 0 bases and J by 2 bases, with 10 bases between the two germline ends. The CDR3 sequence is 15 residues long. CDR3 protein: CASSEAAGINYGYTF. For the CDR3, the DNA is TGTGCCAGCAGTGAAGCGGCAGGGATCAACTATGGCTACACCTTC.

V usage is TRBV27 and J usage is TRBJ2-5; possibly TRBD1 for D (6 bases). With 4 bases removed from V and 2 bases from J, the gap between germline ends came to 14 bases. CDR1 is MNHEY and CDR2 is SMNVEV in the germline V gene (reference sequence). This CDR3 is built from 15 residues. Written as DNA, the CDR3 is TGTGCCAGCAGTTCCACAGGGTTCGGACAAGAGACCCAGTACTTC. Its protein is CASSSTGFGQETQYF.

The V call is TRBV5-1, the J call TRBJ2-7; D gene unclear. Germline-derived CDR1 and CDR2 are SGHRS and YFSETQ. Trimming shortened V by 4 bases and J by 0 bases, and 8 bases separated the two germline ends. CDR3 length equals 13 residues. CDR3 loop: CASSPLPSYEQYF. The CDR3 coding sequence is TGCGCCAGCAGCCCACTTCCCTCCTACGAGCAGTACTTC.